This T cell receptor (beta chain) comes out of a study of blood T cells in healthy people across ages. This clonotype was seen only a few times. A sample-barcoded 5' primer and a J-beta primer mix were used in a second PCR of about 7 to 12 cycles. TCRdb processed the 5' RACE reads anew with MiXCR; each CDR3 protein has one entry. The table lists under 1,100,000 distinct CDR3 sequences, about 25% of them singletons. CDR1 and CDR2 (germline): MGHDK, SYGVNS. This CDR3 is 14 amino acids long. These data are also associated with another study on T cells of mothers and their children. That source notes: The entire RNA extract went into cDNA synthesis at approximately 1.6 ug per 15 ul.

The sequence was obtained from a girl aged 2 to 10 in good health. What was sequenced was blood. V gene TRBV25-1 combines with J gene TRBJ2-5, with D unclear. The DNA end is more similar to TRBJ2-1, so the J call may be wrong. The CDR3 loop reads CASSEFTGNNEQFF. In nucleotides, the CDR3 is TGTGCCAGCAGTGAATTCACTGGAAACAATGAGCAGTTCTTC.